What follows describes a single T cell receptor beta chain. Its antigen is not identified. CD4+ cell separation produced CD45RA+ naive and CD45RA-negative memory subsets. This sample was included in a study of shared clonotypes between healthy human individuals. Study outcomes and limitations: Around 4.7% was the fraction of naive CD4 clonotypes found shared across a handful of donors.

This CDR3 has 15 amino acids. V lost 0 bases, J lost 6 bases, and 15 bases lay in between. In germline, CDR1 is SGHVS, CDR2 FQNEAQ. The protocol was immunoSEQ multiplex PCR, while the TCRdb copy is restricted to in-frame clones and leaves out a portion. The sample shows approximately 2.3 million clones, 93% of them seen only once. The chain recombines TRBV7-8 with TRBJ2-7; D perhaps matches TRBD2 (6 bases). This TCR derives from a man between 18 and 29 years old in good health. Some clones in this sample may be carry-over from other donors' samples. Sample: naive CD4+ T cells from PBMCs. As for subset: CD45RA+ positively selected. The CDR3 sequence: CASSLARGAPSEQYF. The CDR3 nucleotides read TGTGCCAGCAGCTTAGCGCGCGGGGCCCCAAGCGAGCAGTACTTC.